The clone carrying this T cell receptor (beta chain) was seen only a few times. Antigen: not known. This sample is part of a study of CD8+ T cells in alopecia areata. Study-wide context: Severity among treated patients was scored by the percentage of scalp area affected. Study results and caveats: Sequence data from scalp samples additionally include resident alphabeta T cells of normal skin.

In germline, CDR1 is MNHEY, CDR2 SMNVEV (reference sequence). Trimming cost V 5 bases and J 0 bases; bases outside gene matches: 4. CDR3 length: 14 amino acids. Treatment reported: oral pan-JAK inhibitor, 5-10 mg twice daily. Peripheral blood, together with lesional scalp punch biopsies, was collected from alopecia areata patients. T lymphocytes (CD4+ and CD8+) were sorted from PBMCs. RNA extraction was followed by reverse transcription into cDNA, which acted as the sequencing template. Sequencing was performed with immunoSEQ multiplex PCR; in TCRdb, only in-frame clones are kept and a portion is missing. The sample has more than 95,000 clones, under 90% seen once.

This sample comprised CD8+ T cells sorted from blood, obtained at approximately week 30, from a patient treated with tofacitinib. The receptor was isolated from a human donor with alopecia areata. This chain uses TRBV27 with TRBJ2-7; 7 nucleotides match TRBD2. The CDR3 DNA reads as TGTGCCAGCAGTGCGGGGGAGAGCTCCTACGAGCAGTACTTC. Protein product: CASSAGESSYEQYF.